Below are 21 T cell receptor beta chains sequenced from a single sample in a study of metastatic and nonmetastatic thyroid tumors. From the PCR reads, TCRdb re-called clones with MiXCR. The sample yields around 15,000 clones, less than 25% seen once. Thyroid surgery was performed in patients who had received no treatment beforehand. Material: tumor tissue. These receptors all stem from a male donor with papillary thyroid cancer or a benign thyroid nodule (not recorded which). Some clones in this sample may be carry-over from other donors' samples.

V usage is TRBV7-2 and J usage is TRBJ1-1; D gene unclear. CDR1 is SGHTA and CDR2 is FQGNSA in the germline V gene. The ends were cut back, 1 base at V and 0 bases at J, with 9 bases in the middle. This CDR3 region has 15 residues. The CDR3 DNA is TGTGCCAGCAGCTTAGTAACAGAAATGAACACTGAAGCTTTCTTT. Amino acid sequence: CASSLVTEMNTEAFF.

This clone was recorded many times. J is TRBJ2-1 and V is TRBV5-4; possibly TRBD1 for D (5 bases). CDR1 is SGHNT and CDR2 is YYREEE in the germline V gene (reference sequence). Trimming took off 0 bases at V and 6 bases at J, with 7 bases between the two ends. The length of the CDR3 is 13 residues. As DNA, the CDR3 is TGTGCCAGCAGCTTGGGCAGGGTCAATGAGCAGTTCTTC. Its translation: CASSLGRVNEQFF. The whole variable domain, remainder taken from reference TRBV5-4 and TRBJ2-1, is ETGVTQSPTHLIKTRGQQVTLRCSSQSGHNTVSWYQQALGQGPQFIFQYYREEENGRGNFPPRFSGLQFPNYSSELNVNALELDDSALYLCASSLGRVNEQFFGPGTRLTVL.

This clone was recorded at least ten times. The CDR3 region has the DNA TGTGCCAGCAGCTTAACCCCGGGACTATATTACGAGCAGTACTTC. It is translated as CASSLTPGLYYEQYF. This chain connects TRBV5-5 to TRBJ2-7; 7 bases match TRBD2. The J segment lost 4 bases and the V segment lost 2 bases, leaving 9 bases of the junction unmatched. This CDR3 spans 15 amino acids. The germline CDR1 and CDR2 sequences are SGHKS and YYEKEE (reference sequence).

This clone was picked up many times. The chain is built from TRBV20-1 and TRBJ2-1; D uncertain. The V gene's germline CDR1 is DFQATT and CDR2 SNEGSKA (reference sequence). V was shortened by 7 bases and J by 4 bases, with 8 bases between the two germline ends. This CDR3 is 11 amino acids long. The CDR3 sequence is CSGKRYNEQFF. The CDR3 DNA follows: TGCAGTGGAAAAAGGTACAATGAGCAGTTCTTC.

J is TRBJ1-2 and V is TRBV13; D is possibly TRBD1 (5 bases). The CDR3 runs to 17 residues. In germline, CDR1 is PRHDT, CDR2 FYEKMQ (reference sequence). The germline V and J ends were trimmed by 5 bases and 4 bases, with 23 bases remaining between them. The CDR3 is CASSEPGPGAAGYGYTF. The CDR3 nucleotides are TGTGCCAGCAGCGAACCGGGACCAGGAGCAGCTGGCTATGGCTACACCTTC.

This sequence joins TRBV7-8 and TRBJ2-1, with unresolved D. CDR3 length: 15 residues. The V end lost 2 bases, the J end lost 6 bases, and 14 bases lay between the germline ends. From germline, CDR1 is SGHVS and CDR2 FQNEAQ. The DNA of the CDR3 is TGTGCCAGCAGCTTATTCCCCAAACTGGTCAATGAGCAGTTCTTC. Its protein is CASSLFPKLVNEQFF.

The chain couples TRBV3-1 to TRBJ1-3; D is unresolved. Trimming took off 6 bases at V and 2 bases at J, with 14 bases between the two ends. Germline CDR1 reads LGHDT; CDR2 reads YNNKEL (reference sequence). The CDR3 sequence is 15 residues long. The CDR3 DNA follows: TGTGCCAGCAGTGAACAACAGCTTGCTGGAAACACCATATATTTT. This gives the protein CASSEQQLAGNTIYF.

V and J are TRBV12-3 or TRBV12-4 and TRBJ2-1; TRBD2 matches at 7 bases. This CDR3 spans 15 amino acids. The ends lost 4 bases at V and 8 bases at J; junction bases unmatched: 11. CDR3 DNA: TGTGCCAGCAGTTCGGACTGGGGGGGATACCATGAGCAGTTCTTC. The encoded protein is CASSSDWGGYHEQFF.

The rearrangement joins TRBV5-6 to TRBJ2-7; 11 bases align to TRBD1. V was pared by 3 bases and J by 5 bases, with 10 bases of the junction left unmatched. This CDR3 is 16 amino acids long. Germline V gene data show CDR1 as SGHDT and CDR2 as YYEEEE. Here the CDR3 DNA reads TGTGCCAGCAGCTATTACCGGGACAGGGGGGTGGACGAGCAGTACTTC. Protein product: CASSYYRDRGVDEQYF.

This chain links TRBV20-1 with TRBJ2-7; 7 bases match TRBD1. V shed 5 bases and J 2 bases; nucleotides not matched to a gene: 9. CDR3 length: 14 amino acids. The germline gives CDR1 DFQATT, CDR2 SNEGSKA (reference sequence). The CDR3 bases are TGCAGTGCTTATAGCCCGGGACAGACCTACGAGCAGTACTTC. As protein: CSAYSPGQTYEQYF.

Of note for this clone: A much more abundant neighbour one base away suggests this may be a read error. The same CDR3 also results from other DNA sequences found in this sample. The CDR3 DNA reads TGTGCCAGTAGCTTATGGGGATTAGCGGGTGAGGATACGCAGTATTTT. It encodes CASSLWGLAGEDTQYF. The chain employs TRBV11-2 and TRBJ2-3; 7 bases line up with TRBD2. The germline V gene has CDR1 SGHAT and CDR2 FQNNGV. The CDR3 totals 16 residues.

This clone was counted ten times or more. The chain has TRBV29-1 and TRBJ2-3; maybe TRBD2 (5 bases). CDR1 SQVTM and CDR2 ANQGSEA come from the germline V gene. This CDR3 region has 13 residues. V gave up 0 bases and J gave up 4 bases, with 8 bases separating them. The CDR3 here is CSVEDLAADTQYF. CDR3 coding DNA: TGCAGCGTTGAAGATCTAGCAGCAGATACGCAGTATTTT.

This clone came up many times. This chain joins TRBV12-3 or TRBV12-4 and TRBJ1-2; D is perhaps TRBD1 (6 bases). V was pared by 5 bases and J by 7 bases, with 20 bases between. The CDR3 contains 15 residues. CDR3 residues: CASSPLDRPYGGYTF. The CDR3 DNA reads TGTGCCAGCAGTCCCCTTGACAGGCCTTATGGTGGCTACACCTTC.

The J gene is TRBJ2-2, the V gene TRBV7-6, with 12 bases lining up with TRBD2. V shed 5 bases, J shed 6 bases, and the junction held 10 bases outside the gene matches. This CDR3 is built from 17 residues. The germline V gene has CDR1 SGHVS and CDR2 FNYEAQ. CDR3 coding DNA: TGTGCCAGCAGCCGACTAGCGGGAGTGCCAGGGTCCGGGGAGCTGTTTTTT. This encodes CASSRLAGVPGSGELFF. The entire variable domain, with the rest obtained from reference TRBV7-6 and TRBJ2-2, is as follows: GAGVSQSPRYKVTKRGQDVALRCDPISGHVSLYWYRQALGQGPEFLTYFNYEAQQDKSGLPNDRFSAERPEGSISTLTIQRTEQRDSAMYRCASSRLAGVPGSGELFFGEGSRLTVL.

V usage is TRBV20-1 and J usage is TRBJ2-2; 11 bases are a match to TRBD2. The CDR3 runs 16 residues. Germline-derived CDR1 and CDR2 are DFQATT and SNEGSKA (reference sequence). V shed 3 bases and J 3 bases; nucleotides not matched to a gene: 6. The CDR3 region is CSARAIAGGDTGELFF. The CDR3 nucleotides are TGCAGTGCTAGGGCCATAGCGGGAGGGGACACCGGGGAGCTGTTTTTT.

At least ten counts were recorded for this clone. This chain connects TRBV7-6 to TRBJ2-1; unclear D gene. CDR1 and CDR2 (germline): SGHVS, FNYEAQ. Trimming removed 3 bases at V and 0 bases at J, with 12 bases between. This CDR3 contains 16 residues. The chain's CDR3 is CASSLGRASSYNEQFF. DNA of the CDR3: TGTGCCAGCAGCTTGGGCCGGGCCAGCTCCTACAATGAGCAGTTCTTC.

This clone was observed at least ten times. The chain joins TRBV7-9 to TRBJ1-1; TRBD1 aligns across 7 bases. The CDR3 totals 14 residues. Germline loops: CDR1 SEHNR, CDR2 FQNEAQ (reference sequence). J lost 9 bases, V lost 5 bases, and 12 bases had no gene match. The chain's CDR3 is CASSGPQGISQAFF. The CDR3 DNA sequence: TGTGCCAGCAGCGGCCCACAGGGGATTAGTCAAGCTTTCTTT.

J is TRBJ2-5 and V is TRBV7-2, with 9 positions matching TRBD2. The CDR3 consists of 15 residues. Germline lookup yields CDR1 SGHTA and CDR2 FQGNSA. With 5 bases clipped from V and 5 bases from J, the junction kept 9 bases outside the gene matches. The CDR3 region has the DNA TGTACCAGCAGCCTAATAGCGGGAGAGAGGGAGACCCAGTACTTC. This codes for CTSSLIAGERETQYF.

The V and J genes are TRBV12-3 or TRBV12-4 and TRBJ1-5; D gene ambiguous. The CDR3 totals 17 residues. V dropped 7 bases and J dropped 1 base, with 20 bases sitting between them. In nucleotides, the CDR3 is TGTGCCAGCACCCTGAGCCTAACCGGAGGGAGCAATCAGCCCCAGCATTTT. It encodes CASTLSLTGGSNQPQHF.

The chain employs TRBV4-1 and TRBJ2-7; 9 bases align to TRBD1. Germline CDR1 is MGHRA and CDR2 is YSYEKL. The CDR3 length is 16 residues. V was clipped by 0 bases and J by 3 bases; unmatched bases: 6. In DNA, the CDR3 is TGCGCCAGCAGCCAAGATTGGGGACAGGGACTCTACGAGCAGTACTTC. Translating gives CASSQDWGQGLYEQYF.

The chain combines TRBV2 with TRBJ2-5; 11 positions match TRBD1. CDR1 is SNHLY and CDR2 is FYNNEI in the germline V gene. This CDR3 is 14 amino acids long. Trimming took 3 bases from V and 4 from J; bases not matched to a gene: 1. The CDR3 protein is CASSDGTGGETQYF. The CDR3 DNA follows: TGTGCCAGCAGTGACGGGACAGGGGGAGAGACCCAGTACTTC. Together with reference TRBV2 and TRBJ2-5, the CDR3 gives the full variable domain: EPEVTQTPSHQVTQMGQEVILRCVPISNHLYFYWYRQILGQKVEFLVSFYNNEISEKSEIFDDQFSVERPDGSNFTLKIRSTKLEDSAMYFCASSDGTGGETQYFGPGTRLLVL.